This is a list of T cell receptor beta chains from one sample in a study of cytomegalovirus exposure and HLA in healthy donors. The repertoire was sequenced with immunoSEQ multiplex PCR; TCRdb's copy has only in-frame clones and lacks some. This repertoire shows some 140,000 clones, 70% to 80% found once; its top ten account for roughly 4%. The sample consisted of PBMCs. The receptor set was obtained from a woman aged 40 to 50 in good health and CMV-seronegative. Each CDR3 is given with its conserved first and last residue. The D gene is left open where the match is weak. The listing skips clone size in some rows; elsewhere it reads once, few, many or a size class.

J: TRBJ1-5; V: TRBV7-2; size: .; D: .; CDR3: CASSLGLGVGNQPQHF; DNA: TGTGCCAGCAGCTTAGGGTTGGGAGTGGGCAATCAGCCCCAGCATTTT
J: TRBJ1-1; V: TRBV11-3; size: .; D: .; CDR3: CASSQMNTEAFF; DNA: TGTGCCAGCAGCCAGATGAACACTGAAGCTTTCTTT
J: TRBJ2-1; V: TRBV23-1; size: once; D: TRBD2; CDR3: CASSQSRLAGAVSGEQFF; DNA: TGCGCCAGCAGTCAATCACGCCTAGCGGGGGCAGTTTCAGGTGAGCAGTTCTTC
J: TRBJ2-7; V: TRBV5-1; size: .; D: TRBD1; CDR3: CASSPETGIGEQYF; DNA: TGCGCCAGCAGCCCGGAGACAGGGATAGGCGAGCAGTACTTC
J: TRBJ1-1; V: TRBV5-1; size: .; D: .; CDR3: CASSPGHNAEAFF; DNA: TGCGCCAGCAGTCCGGGACATAATGCTGAAGCTTTCTTT
J: TRBJ1-4; V: TRBV30; size: once; D: .; CDR3: CAWNPDRPNEKLFF; DNA: TGTGCCTGGAACCCAGACAGGCCTAATGAAAAACTGTTTTTT
J: TRBJ1-5; V: TRBV6-5; size: .; D: .; CDR3: CASSEVGGNQPQHF; DNA: TGTGCCAGCAGTGAAGTCGGGGGCAATCAGCCCCAGCATTTT
J: TRBJ2-7; V: TRBV11-3; size: .; D: .; CDR3: CASSLDRLSSYEQYF; DNA: TGTGCCAGCAGCCTCGACAGACTCAGCTCCTACGAGCAGTACTTC
J: TRBJ1-2; V: TRBV7-9; size: .; D: TRBD1; CDR3: CASSLGTGRSYTF; DNA: TGTGCCAGCAGCTTGGGGACAGGGAGGTCCTACACCTTC
J: TRBJ1-1; V: TRBV30; size: .; D: .; CDR3: CAPPRGCTEAFF; DNA: TGTGCCCCCCCGAGGGGGTGCACTGAAGCTTTCTTT
J: TRBJ1-1; V: TRBV6-4; size: .; D: .; CDR3: CASDVAGVQDTEAFF; DNA: TGTGCCAGCGATGTGGCAGGGGTTCAGGACACTGAAGCTTTCTTT
J: TRBJ2-7; V: TRBV11-2; size: .; D: TRBD2; CDR3: CASSLRRTSGSLNEQYF; DNA: TGTGCCAGCAGCTTACGGCGGACTAGCGGGAGCCTAAACGAGCAGTACTTC
J: TRBJ2-7; V: TRBV6-5; size: few; D: TRBD2; CDR3: CASRFTSGGSYEQYF; DNA: TGTGCCAGCAGGTTCACTAGCGGGGGGTCCTACGAGCAGTACTTC
J: TRBJ1-1; V: TRBV5-1; size: once; D: .; CDR3: CASSPRGGGTEAFF; DNA: TGCGCCAGCAGTCCTCGGGGGGGAGGTACTGAAGCTTTCTTT
J: TRBJ2-5; V: TRBV11-3; size: .; D: TRBD1; CDR3: CASSQPGRTGEFSETQYF; DNA: TGTGCCAGCAGCCAGCCTGGGCGGACAGGGGAATTTAGTGAGACCCAGTACTTC
J: TRBJ1-3; V: TRBV11-2; size: .; D: .; CDR3: CASSLVSGAGNTIYF; DNA: TGTGCCAGCAGCTTAGTGTCAGGGGCTGGAAACACCATATATTTT
J: TRBJ2-5; V: TRBV5-1; size: once; D: .; CDR3: CASRTNIQETQYF; DNA: TGCGCCAGCAGAACTAACATCCAAGAGACCCAGTACTTC
J: TRBJ1-1; V: TRBV6-6; size: .; D: TRBD1; CDR3: CASRWTGGSAEAFF; DNA: TGTGCCAGCAGATGGACAGGGGGTTCGGCTGAAGCTTTCTTT
J: TRBJ2-6; V: TRBV18; size: .; D: TRBD1; CDR3: CASSPRTGQGWSGSGANVLTF; DNA: TGTGCCAGCTCACCCCGAACCGGACAGGGGTGGTCTGGCTCTGGGGCCAACGTCCTGACTTTC
J: TRBJ1-5; V: TRBV28; size: .; D: .; CDR3: CASSAPLSRSDQPQHF; DNA: TGTGCCAGCAGTGCTCCCCTCTCGAGGTCGGATCAGCCCCAGCATTTT
J: TRBJ2-7; V: TRBV2; size: .; D: .; CDR3: CASSELASSEQYF; DNA: TGTGCCAGCAGTGAGCTAGCGTCGAGTGAGCAGTACTTC
J: TRBJ1-1; V: TRBV5-4; size: .; D: .; CDR3: CASSSLWAPEAFF; DNA: TGTGCCAGCAGCTCTCTTTGGGCGCCTGAAGCTTTCTTT
J: TRBJ2-7; V: TRBV10-2; size: .; D: .; CDR3: CASSEDWLVVGEQYF; DNA: TGCGCCAGCAGTGAGGACTGGCTGGTTGTCGGCGAGCAGTACTTC
J: TRBJ2-1; V: TRBV9; size: .; D: .; CDR3: CASSSGGLPYNEQFF; DNA: TGTGCCAGCAGCTCCGGGGGATTACCTTACAATGAGCAGTTCTTC
J: TRBJ1-5; V: TRBV5-1; size: .; D: .; CDR3: CASSSPTRDTRNQPQHF; DNA: TGCGCCAGCAGCTCGCCTACCCGGGACACCCGCAATCAGCCCCAGCATTTT
J: TRBJ2-7; V: TRBV29-1; size: .; D: TRBD1; CDR3: CSGTGQGDGEQYF; DNA: TGCAGCGGGACGGGACAGGGGGACGGCGAGCAGTACTTC
J: TRBJ1-2; V: TRBV4-1; size: .; D: TRBD1; CDR3: CASSQERGQGAAMGYTF; DNA: TGCGCCAGCAGCCAAGAAAGGGGACAGGGGGCTGCTATGGGCTACACCTTC